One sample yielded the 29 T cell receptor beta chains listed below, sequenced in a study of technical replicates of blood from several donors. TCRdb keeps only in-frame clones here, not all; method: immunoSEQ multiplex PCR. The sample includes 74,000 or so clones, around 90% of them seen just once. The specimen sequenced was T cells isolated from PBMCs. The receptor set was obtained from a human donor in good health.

The CDR3 DNA reads TGCGCCAGCAGCTTGGGGAGGGGTTCAACGGGTGGCTACACCTTC. Its translation: CASSLGRGSTGGYTF. The chain joins TRBV5-1 to TRBJ1-2; a weak D match, TRBD1 (5 bases). This CDR3 has 15 amino acids. Germline V CDR1 and CDR2: SGHRS, YFSETQ. The V gene lost 0 bases and the J gene lost 7 bases, with 16 bases spanning the gap. Full variable domain (outside the CDR3, taken from reference TRBV5-1 and TRBJ1-2): KAGVTQTPRYLIKTRGQQVTLSCSPISGHRSVSWYQQTPGQGLQFLFEYFSETQRNKGNFPGRFSGRQFSNSRSEMNVSTLELGDSALYLCASSLGRGSTGGYTFGSGTRLTVV.

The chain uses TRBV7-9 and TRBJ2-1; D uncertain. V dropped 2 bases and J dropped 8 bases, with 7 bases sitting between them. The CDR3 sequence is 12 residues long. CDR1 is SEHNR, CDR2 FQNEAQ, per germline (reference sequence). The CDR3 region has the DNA TGTGCCAGCAGCTTATTCCTAGATGAGCAGTTCTTC. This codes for CASSLFLDEQFF.

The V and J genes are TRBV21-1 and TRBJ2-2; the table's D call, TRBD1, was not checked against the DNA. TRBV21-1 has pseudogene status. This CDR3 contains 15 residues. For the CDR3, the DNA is TGTGCCAGCAGCAAAGATTCCAGGGTGACGCGGTTGCTGTTTTTT. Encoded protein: CASSKDSRVTRLLFF.

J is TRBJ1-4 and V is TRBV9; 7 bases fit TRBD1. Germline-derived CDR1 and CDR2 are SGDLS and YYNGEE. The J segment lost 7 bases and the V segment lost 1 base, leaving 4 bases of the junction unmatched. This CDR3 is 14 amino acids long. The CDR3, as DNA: TGTGCCAGCAGCGTAAAGGGGGCCGGTGAAAAACTGTTTTTT. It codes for CASSVKGAGEKLFF.

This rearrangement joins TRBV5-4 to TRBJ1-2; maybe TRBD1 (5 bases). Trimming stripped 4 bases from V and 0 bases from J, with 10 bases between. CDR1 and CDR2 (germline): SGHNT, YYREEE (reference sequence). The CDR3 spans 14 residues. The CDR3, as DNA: TGTGCCAGCAGCCCCGGGACTTCTAACTATGGCTACACCTTC. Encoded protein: CASSPGTSNYGYTF.

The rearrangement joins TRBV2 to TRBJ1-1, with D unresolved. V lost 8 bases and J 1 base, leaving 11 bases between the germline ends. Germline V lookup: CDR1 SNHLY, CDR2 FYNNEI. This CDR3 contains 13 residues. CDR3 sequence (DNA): TGTGCCAGCCGGAGGGCTCCGAACACTGAAGCTTTCTTT. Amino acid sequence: CASRRAPNTEAFF.

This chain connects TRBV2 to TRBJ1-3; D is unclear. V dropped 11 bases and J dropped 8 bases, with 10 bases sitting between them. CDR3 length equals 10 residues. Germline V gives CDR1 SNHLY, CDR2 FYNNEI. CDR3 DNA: TGTGCCGGCGCCGCGGACACCATATATTTT. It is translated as CAGAADTIYF.

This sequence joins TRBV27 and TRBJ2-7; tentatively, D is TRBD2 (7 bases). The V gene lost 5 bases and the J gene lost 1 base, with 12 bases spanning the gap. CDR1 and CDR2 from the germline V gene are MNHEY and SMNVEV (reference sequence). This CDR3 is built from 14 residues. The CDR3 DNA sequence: TGTGCCAGCAGTCATAGGGGGGGTTCCTACGAGCAGTACTTC. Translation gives CASSHRGGSYEQYF.

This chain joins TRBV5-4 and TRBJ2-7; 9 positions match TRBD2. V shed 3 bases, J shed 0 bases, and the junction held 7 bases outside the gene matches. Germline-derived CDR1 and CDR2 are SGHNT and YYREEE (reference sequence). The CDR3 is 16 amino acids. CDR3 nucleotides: TGTGCCAGCAGCTGGGGTAGCGGGAGTAGCTCCTACGAGCAGTACTTC. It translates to CASSWGSGSSSYEQYF.

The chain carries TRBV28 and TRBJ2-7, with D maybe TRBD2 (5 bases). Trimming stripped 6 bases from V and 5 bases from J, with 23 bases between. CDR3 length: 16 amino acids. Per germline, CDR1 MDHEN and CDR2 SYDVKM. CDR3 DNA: TGTGCCAGCAGCTCCCCCTCCGGGAATCCCCCCCACGAGCAGTACTTC. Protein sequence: CASSSPSGNPPHEQYF.

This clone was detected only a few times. The chain's CDR3 is CASLTTRTVGNTIYF. CDR3 nucleotides: TGTGCCAGTCTCACGACCAGGACAGTAGGAAACACCATATATTTT. The chain employs TRBV19 and TRBJ1-3; a possible D gene is TRBD1 (6 bases). Trimming cost V 8 bases and J 4 bases, with 18 bases left between them. The CDR3 is made up of 15 amino acids. Germline CDR1 is LNHDA and CDR2 is SQIVND (reference sequence). The variable domain in full, completed from reference TRBV19 and TRBJ1-3, reads DGGITQSPKYLFRKEGQNVTLSCEQNLNHDAMYWYRQDPGQGLRLIYYSQIVNDFQKGDIAEGYSVSREKKESFPLTVTSAQKNPTAFYLCASLTTRTVGNTIYFGEGSWLTVV.

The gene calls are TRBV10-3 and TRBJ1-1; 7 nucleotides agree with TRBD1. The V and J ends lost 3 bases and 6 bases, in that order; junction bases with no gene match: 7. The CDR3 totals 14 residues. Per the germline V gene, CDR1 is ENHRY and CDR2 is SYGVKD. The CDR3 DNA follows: TGTGCCATCAGTGATCCAGACAGGGCTCCTGAAGCTTTCTTT. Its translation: CAISDPDRAPEAFF.

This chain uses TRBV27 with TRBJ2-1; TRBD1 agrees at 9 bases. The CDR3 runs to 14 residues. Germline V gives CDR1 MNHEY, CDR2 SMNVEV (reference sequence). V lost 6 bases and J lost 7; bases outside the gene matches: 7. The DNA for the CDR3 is TGTGCCAGCAGCCCCTATGGGACAGGGAATGAGCAGTTCTTC. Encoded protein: CASSPYGTGNEQFF.

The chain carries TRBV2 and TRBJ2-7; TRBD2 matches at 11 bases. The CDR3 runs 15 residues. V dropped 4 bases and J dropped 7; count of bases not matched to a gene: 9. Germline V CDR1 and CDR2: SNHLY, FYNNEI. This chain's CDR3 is CASSAGLAGTGEQYF. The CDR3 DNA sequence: TGTGCCAGCAGTGCCGGACTAGCGGGTACGGGGGAGCAGTACTTC.

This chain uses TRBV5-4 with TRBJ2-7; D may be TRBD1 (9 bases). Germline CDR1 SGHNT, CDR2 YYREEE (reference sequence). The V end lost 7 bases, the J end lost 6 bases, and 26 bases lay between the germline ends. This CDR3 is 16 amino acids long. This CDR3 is CASGAGAGQGRVEQYF. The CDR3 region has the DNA TGTGCCAGCGGAGCGGGGGCGGGACAGGGTCGCGTCGAGCAGTACTTC.

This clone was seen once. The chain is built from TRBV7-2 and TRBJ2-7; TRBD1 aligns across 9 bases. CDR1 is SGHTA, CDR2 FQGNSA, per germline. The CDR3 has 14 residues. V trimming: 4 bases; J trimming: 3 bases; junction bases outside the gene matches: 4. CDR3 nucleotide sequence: TGTGCCAGCAGCTCCCGACAGGGGGTCTACGAGCAGTACTTC. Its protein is CASSSRQGVYEQYF. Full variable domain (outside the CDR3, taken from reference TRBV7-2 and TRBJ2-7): GAGVSQSPSNKVTEKGKDVELRCDPISGHTALYWYRQSLGQGLEFLIYFQGNSAPDKSGLPSDRFSAERTGGSVSTLTIQRTQQEDSAVYLCASSSRQGVYEQYFGPGTRLTVT.

CDR3 bases: TGTGCCACCAGCAAGGTGGGTAGAGGGGGCAGGGCCGTCTACGAGCAGTACTTC. Translation: CATSKVGRGGRAVYEQYF. The chain employs TRBV15 and TRBJ2-7; 7 bases fit TRBD1. V shed 4 bases and J 3 bases; nucleotides not matched to a gene: 18. Germline CDR1 is LNHNV and CDR2 is YYDKDF (reference sequence). This CDR3 region has 18 residues.

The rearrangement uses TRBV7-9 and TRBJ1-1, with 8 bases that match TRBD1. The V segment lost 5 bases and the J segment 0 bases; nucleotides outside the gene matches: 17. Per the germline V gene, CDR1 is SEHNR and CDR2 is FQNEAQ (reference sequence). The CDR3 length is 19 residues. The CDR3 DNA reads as TGTGCCAGCAGCCCGCGGGGGGGACAGGTGGGCTTACTGAACACTGAAGCTTTCTTT. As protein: CASSPRGGQVGLLNTEAFF.

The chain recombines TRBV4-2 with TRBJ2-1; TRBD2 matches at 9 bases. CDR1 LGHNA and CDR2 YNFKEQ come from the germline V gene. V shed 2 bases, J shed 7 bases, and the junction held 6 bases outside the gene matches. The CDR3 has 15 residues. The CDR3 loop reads CASSQNSGSWNEQFF. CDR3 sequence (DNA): TGTGCCAGCAGCCAAAATAGCGGGAGCTGGAATGAGCAGTTCTTC.

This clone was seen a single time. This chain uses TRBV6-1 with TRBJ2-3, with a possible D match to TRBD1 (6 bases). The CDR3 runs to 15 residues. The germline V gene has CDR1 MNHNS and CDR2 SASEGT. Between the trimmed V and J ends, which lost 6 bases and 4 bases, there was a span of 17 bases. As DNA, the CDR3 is TGTGCCAGCAGAGGGGACACCGGCTTCCCAGATACGCAGTATTTT. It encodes CASRGDTGFPDTQYF.

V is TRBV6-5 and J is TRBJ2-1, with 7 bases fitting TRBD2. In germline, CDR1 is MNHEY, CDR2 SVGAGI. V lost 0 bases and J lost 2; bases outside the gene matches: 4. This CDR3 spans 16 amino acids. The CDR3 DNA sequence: TGTGCCAGCAGTTACTCGACAGCGGGGACCTACAATGAGCAGTTCTTC. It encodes CASSYSTAGTYNEQFF.

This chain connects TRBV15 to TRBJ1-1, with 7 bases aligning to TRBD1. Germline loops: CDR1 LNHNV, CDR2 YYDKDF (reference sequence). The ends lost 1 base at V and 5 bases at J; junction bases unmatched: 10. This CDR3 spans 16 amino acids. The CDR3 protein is CATSRAPQGIGTEAFF. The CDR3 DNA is TGTGCCACCAGCAGAGCCCCACAGGGGATAGGGACTGAAGCTTTCTTT.

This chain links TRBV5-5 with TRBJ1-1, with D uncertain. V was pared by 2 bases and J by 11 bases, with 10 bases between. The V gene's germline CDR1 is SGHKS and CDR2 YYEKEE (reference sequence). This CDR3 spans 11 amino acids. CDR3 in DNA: TGTGCCAGCAGCTTTGGCGGTACGGCTTTCTTT. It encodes CASSFGGTAFF.

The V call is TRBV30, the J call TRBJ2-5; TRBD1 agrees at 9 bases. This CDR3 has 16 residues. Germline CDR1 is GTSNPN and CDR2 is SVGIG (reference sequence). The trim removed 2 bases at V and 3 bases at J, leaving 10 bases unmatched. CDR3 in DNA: TGTGCCTGGAGTTGGAGGATCCGGGACAGGGAAGAGACCCAGTACTTC. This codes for CAWSWRIRDREETQYF.

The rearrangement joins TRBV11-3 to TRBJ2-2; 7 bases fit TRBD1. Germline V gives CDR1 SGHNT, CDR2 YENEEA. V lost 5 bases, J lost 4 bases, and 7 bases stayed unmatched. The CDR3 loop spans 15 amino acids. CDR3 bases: TGTGCCAGCAGCGCAGAGGGGGCGTTCACCGGGGAGCTGTTTTTT. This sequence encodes CASSAEGAFTGELFF.

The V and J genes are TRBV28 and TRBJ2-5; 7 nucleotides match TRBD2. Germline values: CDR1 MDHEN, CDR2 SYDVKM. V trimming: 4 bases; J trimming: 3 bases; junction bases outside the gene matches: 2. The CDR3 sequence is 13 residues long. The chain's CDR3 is CASSSSGEETQYF. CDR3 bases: TGTGCCAGCAGTTCTAGCGGTGAAGAGACCCAGTACTTC.

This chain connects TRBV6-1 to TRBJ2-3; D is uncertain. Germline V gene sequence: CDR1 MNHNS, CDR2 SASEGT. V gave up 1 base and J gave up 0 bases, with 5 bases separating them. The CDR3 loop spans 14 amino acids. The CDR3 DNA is TGTGCCAGCAGTGAAGGCCGGAGCACAGATACGCAGTATTTT. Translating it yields CASSEGRSTDTQYF.

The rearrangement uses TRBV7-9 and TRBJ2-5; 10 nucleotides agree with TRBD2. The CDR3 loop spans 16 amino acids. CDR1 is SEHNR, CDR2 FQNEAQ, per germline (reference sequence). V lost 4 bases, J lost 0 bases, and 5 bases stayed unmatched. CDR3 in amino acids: CASSSGTSAYQETQYF. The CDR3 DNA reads TGTGCCAGCAGCTCGGGGACTAGCGCGTACCAAGAGACCCAGTACTTC. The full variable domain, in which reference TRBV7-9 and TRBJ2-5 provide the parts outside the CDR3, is DTGVSQNPRHKITKRGQNVTFRCDPISEHNRLYWYRQTLGQGPEFLTYFQNEAQLEKSRLLSDRFSAERPKGSFSTLEIQRTEQGDSAMYLCASSSGTSAYQETQYFGPGTRLLVL.

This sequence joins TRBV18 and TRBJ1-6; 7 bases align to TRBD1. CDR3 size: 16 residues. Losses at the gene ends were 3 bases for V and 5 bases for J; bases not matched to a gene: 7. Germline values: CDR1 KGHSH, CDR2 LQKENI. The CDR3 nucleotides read TGTGCCAGCTCACCCGCCGGGACAGTGAATAATTCACCCCTCCACTTT. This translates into CASSPAGTVNNSPLHF.